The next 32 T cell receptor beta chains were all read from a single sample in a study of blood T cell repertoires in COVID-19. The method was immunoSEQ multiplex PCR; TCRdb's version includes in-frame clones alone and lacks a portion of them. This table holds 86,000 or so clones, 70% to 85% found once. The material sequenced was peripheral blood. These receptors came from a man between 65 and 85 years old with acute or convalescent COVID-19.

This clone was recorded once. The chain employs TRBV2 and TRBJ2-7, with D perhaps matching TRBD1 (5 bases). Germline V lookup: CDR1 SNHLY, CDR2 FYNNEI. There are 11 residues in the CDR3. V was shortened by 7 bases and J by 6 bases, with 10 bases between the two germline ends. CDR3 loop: CASKGAGEQYF. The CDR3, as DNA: TGTGCCAGCAAAGGGGCCGGCGAGCAGTACTTC.

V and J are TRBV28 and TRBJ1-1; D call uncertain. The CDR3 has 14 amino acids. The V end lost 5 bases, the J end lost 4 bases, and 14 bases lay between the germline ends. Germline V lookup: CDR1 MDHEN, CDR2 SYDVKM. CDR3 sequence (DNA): TGTGCCAGCAGTCTTACAATAAGGAGCACTGAAGCTTTCTTT. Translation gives CASSLTIRSTEAFF.

The CDR3 spells CASSFRGGTGEQYV. As DNA, the CDR3 is TGTGCCAGCAGCTTCCGGGGGGGCACAGGCGAGCAGTACGTC. The rearrangement uses TRBV5-4 and TRBJ2-7; 8 nucleotides line up with TRBD2. The CDR3 sequence is 14 residues long. The V segment lost 2 bases and the J segment 6 bases; nucleotides outside the gene matches: 7. CDR1 is SGHNT and CDR2 is YYREEE in the germline V gene (reference sequence).

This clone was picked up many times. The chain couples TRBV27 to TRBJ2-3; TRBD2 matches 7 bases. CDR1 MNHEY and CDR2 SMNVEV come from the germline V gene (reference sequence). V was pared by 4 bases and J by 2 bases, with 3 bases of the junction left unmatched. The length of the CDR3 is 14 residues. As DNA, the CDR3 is TGTGCCAGCAGTTCGCTAGCGGTCACAGATACGCAGTATTTT. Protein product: CASSSLAVTDTQYF.

CDR3 DNA: TGTGCCAGCAGTGAACTGGCAGGGCTCACTGAAGCTTTCTTT. Its protein is CASSELAGLTEAFF. This chain links TRBV6-1 with TRBJ1-1, with a tentative D call TRBD1 (5 bases). CDR1 MNHNS and CDR2 SASEGT come from the germline V gene. The CDR3 loop spans 14 amino acids. Trimming left V 2 bases short and J 4 bases short, with 11 bases between.

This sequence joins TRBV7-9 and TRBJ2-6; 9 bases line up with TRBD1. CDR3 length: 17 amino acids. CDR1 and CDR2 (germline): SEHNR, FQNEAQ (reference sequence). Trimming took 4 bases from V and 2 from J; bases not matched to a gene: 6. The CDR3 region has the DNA TGTGCCAGCAGCTCAACGGGACAGGGAACTGGGGCCAACGTCCTGACTTTC. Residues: CASSSTGQGTGANVLTF.

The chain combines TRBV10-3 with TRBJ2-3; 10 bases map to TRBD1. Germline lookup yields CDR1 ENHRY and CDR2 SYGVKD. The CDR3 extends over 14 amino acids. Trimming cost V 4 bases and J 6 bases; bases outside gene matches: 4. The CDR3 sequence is CAISAGTGVDTQYF. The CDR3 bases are TGTGCCATCAGTGCCGGGACAGGGGTCGATACGCAGTATTTT.

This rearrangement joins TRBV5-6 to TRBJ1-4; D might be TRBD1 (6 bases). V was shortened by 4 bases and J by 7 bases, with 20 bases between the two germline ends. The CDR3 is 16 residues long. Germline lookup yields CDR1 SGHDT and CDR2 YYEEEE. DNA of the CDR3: TGTGCCAGCAGCCCCCGGCCCAGGGGAGAGGGTGAAAAACTGTTTTTT. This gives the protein CASSPRPRGEGEKLFF.

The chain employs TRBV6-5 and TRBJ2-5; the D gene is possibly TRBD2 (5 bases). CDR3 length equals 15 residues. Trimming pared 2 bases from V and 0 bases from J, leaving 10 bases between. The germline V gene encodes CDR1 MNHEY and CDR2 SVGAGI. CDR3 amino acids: CASSYAAADQETQYF. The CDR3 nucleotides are TGTGCCAGCAGTTACGCCGCAGCGGACCAAGAGACCCAGTACTTC.

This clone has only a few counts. CDR3 DNA sequence: TGCGCCAGCAGCCAAGATGAGGGGGTTCCCATGAACACTGAAGCTTTCTTT. Its protein is CASSQDEGVPMNTEAFF. This chain connects TRBV4-1 to TRBJ1-1; possible D gene TRBD1, 6 bases. Per germline, CDR1 MGHRA and CDR2 YSYEKL. V lost 0 bases and J 0 bases, leaving 14 bases between the germline ends. There are 17 residues in the CDR3.

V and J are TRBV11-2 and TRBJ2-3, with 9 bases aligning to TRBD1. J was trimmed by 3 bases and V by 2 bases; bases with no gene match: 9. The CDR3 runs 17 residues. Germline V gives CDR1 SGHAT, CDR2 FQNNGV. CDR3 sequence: CASSLMGTGPPTDTQYF. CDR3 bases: TGTGCCAGCAGCTTAATGGGGACAGGGCCCCCGACAGATACGCAGTATTTT.

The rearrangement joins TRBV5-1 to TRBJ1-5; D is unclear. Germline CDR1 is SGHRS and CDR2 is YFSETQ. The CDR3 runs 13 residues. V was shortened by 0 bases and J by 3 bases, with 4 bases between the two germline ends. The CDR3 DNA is TGCGCCAGCAGCTTGGACAACAATCAGCCCCAGCATTTT. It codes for CASSLDNNQPQHF.

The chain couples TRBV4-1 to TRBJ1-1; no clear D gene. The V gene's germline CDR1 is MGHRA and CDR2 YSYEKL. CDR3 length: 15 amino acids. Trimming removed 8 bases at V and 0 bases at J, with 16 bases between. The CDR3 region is CASHQRRGLNTEAFF. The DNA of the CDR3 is TGCGCCAGCCACCAGAGGCGGGGTCTGAACACTGAAGCTTTCTTT.

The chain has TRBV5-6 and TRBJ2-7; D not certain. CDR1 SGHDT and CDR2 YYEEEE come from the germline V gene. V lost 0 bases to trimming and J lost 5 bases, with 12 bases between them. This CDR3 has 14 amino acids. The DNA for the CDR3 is TGTGCCAGCAGCTTGGCTGGATATCTAGACGAGCAGTACGTC. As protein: CASSLAGYLDEQYV.

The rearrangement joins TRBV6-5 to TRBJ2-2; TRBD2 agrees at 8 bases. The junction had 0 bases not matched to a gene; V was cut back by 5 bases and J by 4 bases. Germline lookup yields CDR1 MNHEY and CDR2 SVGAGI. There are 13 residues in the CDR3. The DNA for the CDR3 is TGTGCCAGCAGTAGCGGGGGCACCGGGGAGCTGTTTTTT. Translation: CASSSGGTGELFF.

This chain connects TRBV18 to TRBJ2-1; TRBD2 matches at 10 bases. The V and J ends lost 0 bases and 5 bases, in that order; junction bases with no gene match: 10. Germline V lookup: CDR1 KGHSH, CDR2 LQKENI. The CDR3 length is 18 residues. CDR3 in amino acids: CASSPPTSGGAPHNEQFF. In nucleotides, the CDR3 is TGTGCCAGCTCACCACCGACCAGCGGGGGGGCCCCTCACAATGAGCAGTTCTTC.

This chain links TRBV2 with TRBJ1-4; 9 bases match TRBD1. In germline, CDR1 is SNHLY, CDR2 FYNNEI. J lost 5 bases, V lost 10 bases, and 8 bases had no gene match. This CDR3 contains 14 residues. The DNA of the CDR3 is TGTGCCACCTACGGGGACAGGGTCAATGAAAAACTGTTTTTT. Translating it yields CATYGDRVNEKLFF.

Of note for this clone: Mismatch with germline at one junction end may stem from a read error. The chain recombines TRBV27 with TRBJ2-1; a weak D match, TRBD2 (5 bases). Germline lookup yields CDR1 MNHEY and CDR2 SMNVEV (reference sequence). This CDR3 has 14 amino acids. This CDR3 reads CASSPSGSNNGQFF. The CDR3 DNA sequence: TGTGCCAGCAGTCCCTCGGGGAGCAATAATGGGCAGTTCTTC.

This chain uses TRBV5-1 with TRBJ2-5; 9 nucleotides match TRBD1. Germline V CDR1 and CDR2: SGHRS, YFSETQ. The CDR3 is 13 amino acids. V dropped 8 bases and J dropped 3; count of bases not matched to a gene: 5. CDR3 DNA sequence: TGCGCCAGTCACAGGGGGCGCGAAGAGACCCAGTACTTC. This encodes CASHRGREETQYF. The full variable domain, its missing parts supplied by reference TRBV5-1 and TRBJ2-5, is KAGVTQTPRYLIKTRGQQVTLSCSPISGHRSVSWYQQTPGQGLQFLFEYFSETQRNKGNFPGRFSGRQFSNSRSEMNVSTLELGDSALYLCASHRGREETQYFGPGTRLLVL.

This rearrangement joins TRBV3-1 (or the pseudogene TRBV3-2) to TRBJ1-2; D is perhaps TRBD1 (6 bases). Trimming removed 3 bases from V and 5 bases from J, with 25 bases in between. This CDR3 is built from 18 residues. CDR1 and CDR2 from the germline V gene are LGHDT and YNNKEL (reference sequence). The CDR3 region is CASSHILRRGAAGYGYTF. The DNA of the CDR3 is TGTGCCAGCAGCCACATACTCCGGCGGGGGGCCGCAGGGTATGGCTACACCTTC.

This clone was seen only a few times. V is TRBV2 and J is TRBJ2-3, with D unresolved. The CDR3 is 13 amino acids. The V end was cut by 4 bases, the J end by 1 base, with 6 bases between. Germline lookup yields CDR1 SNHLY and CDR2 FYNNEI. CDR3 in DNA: TGTGCCAGCAGTGTATTTGGCACAGATACGCAGTATTTT. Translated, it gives CASSVFGTDTQYF. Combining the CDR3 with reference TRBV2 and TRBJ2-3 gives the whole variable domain EPEVTQTPSHQVTQMGQEVILRCVPISNHLYFYWYRQILGQKVEFLVSFYNNEISEKSEIFDDQFSVERPDGSNFTLKIRSTKLEDSAMYFCASSVFGTDTQYFGPGTRLTVL.

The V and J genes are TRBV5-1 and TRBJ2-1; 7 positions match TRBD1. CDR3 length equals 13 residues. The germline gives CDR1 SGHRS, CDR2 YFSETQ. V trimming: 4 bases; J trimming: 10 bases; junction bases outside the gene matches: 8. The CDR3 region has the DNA TGCGCCAGCAGCCCGGACAGGTCTTGGGAGCAGTTCTTC. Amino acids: CASSPDRSWEQFF.

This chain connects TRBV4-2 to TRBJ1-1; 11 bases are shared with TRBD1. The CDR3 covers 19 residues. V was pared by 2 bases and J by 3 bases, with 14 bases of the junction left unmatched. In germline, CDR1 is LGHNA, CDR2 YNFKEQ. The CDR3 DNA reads TGTGCCAGCAGCCAACCCCCGAGGACAGGGGGCGAGGTTGACACTGAAGCTTTCTTT. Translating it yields CASSQPPRTGGEVDTEAFF.

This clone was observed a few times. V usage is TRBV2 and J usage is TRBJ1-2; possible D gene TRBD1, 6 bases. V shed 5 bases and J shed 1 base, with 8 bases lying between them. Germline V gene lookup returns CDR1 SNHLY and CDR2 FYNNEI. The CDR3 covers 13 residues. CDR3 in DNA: TGTGCCAGCAGTCTACAGGGTAACTATGGCTACACCTTC. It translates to CASSLQGNYGYTF.

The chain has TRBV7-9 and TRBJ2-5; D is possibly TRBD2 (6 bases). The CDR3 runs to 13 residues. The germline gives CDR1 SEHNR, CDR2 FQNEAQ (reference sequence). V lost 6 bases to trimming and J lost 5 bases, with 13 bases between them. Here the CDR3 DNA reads TGTGCCAGCAGAGAGCAGGAGGGGGAGACCCAGTACTTC. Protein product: CASREQEGETQYF.

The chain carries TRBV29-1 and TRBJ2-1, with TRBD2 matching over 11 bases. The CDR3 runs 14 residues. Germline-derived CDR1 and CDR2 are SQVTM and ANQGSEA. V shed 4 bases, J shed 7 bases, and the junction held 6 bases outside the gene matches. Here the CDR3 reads CSVGGTSGTNEQFF. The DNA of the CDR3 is TGCAGCGTTGGTGGGACTAGCGGTACTAATGAGCAGTTCTTC.

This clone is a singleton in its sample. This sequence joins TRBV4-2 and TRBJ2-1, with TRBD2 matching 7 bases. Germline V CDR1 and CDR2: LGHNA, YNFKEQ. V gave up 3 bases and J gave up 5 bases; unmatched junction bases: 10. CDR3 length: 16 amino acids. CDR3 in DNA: TGTGCCAGCAGCCAGGGGGGGAGAAGAGGCGACAATGAGCAGTTCTTC. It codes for CASSQGGRRGDNEQFF.

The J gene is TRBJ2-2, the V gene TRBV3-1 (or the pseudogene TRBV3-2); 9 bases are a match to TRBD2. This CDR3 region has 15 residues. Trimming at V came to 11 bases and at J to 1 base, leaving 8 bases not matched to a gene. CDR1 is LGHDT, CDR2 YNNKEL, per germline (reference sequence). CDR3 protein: CASSELAGNTGELFF. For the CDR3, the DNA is TGTGCCTCCAGTGAACTAGCGGGGAACACCGGGGAGCTGTTTTTT.

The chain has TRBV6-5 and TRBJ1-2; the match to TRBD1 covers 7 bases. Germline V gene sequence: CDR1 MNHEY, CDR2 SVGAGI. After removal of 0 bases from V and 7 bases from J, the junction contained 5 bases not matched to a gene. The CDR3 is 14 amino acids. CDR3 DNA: TGTGCCAGCAGTTACTCACAGGGGAGAGGTGGCTACACCTTC. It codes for CASSYSQGRGGYTF.

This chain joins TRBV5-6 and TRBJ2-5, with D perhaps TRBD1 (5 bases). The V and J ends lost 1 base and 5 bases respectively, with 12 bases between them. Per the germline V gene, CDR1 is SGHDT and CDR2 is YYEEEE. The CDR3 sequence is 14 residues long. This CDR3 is CASSLRPGKETQYF. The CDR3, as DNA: TGTGCCAGCAGCTTGAGGCCAGGGAAGGAGACCCAGTACTTC.

The CDR3 is CASSRRGDEQFF. The CDR3 coding sequence is TGTGCCAGCAGTCGCAGGGGCGATGAGCAGTTCTTC. The chain couples TRBV6-5 to TRBJ2-1, with a weak D call TRBD1 (6 bases). V lost 5 bases and J 8 bases, leaving 10 bases between the germline ends. Per the germline V gene, CDR1 is MNHEY and CDR2 is SVGAGI. The CDR3 length is 12 residues.

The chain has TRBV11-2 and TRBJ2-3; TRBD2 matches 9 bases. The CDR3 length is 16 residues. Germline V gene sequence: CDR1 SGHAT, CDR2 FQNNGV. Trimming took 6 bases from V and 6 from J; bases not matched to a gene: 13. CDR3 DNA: TGTGCCAGCAGAGAACCCGGGACTAGCTACCTGGATACGCAGTATTTT. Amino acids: CASREPGTSYLDTQYF.